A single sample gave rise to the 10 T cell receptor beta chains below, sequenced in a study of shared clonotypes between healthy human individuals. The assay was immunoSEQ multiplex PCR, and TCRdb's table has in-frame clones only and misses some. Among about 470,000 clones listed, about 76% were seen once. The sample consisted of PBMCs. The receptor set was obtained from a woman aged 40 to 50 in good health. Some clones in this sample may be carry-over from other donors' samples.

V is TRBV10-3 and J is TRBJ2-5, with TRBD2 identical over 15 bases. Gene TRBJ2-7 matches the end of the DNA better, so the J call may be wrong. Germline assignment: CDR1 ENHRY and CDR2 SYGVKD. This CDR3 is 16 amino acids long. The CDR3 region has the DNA TGTGCCATCAGTGGGGGACTAGCGGGAGGCGACTACGAGCAGTACTTC. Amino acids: CAISGGLAGGDYEQYF.

In DNA, the CDR3 is TGTGCCAGCAGTTACCCACCCAGGGCTAATTCACCCCTCCACTTT. Translation gives CASSYPPRANSPLHF. The chain recombines TRBV6-6 with TRBJ1-6, with D possibly TRBD1 on 5 matching bases. The CDR3 is made up of 15 amino acids. CDR1 and CDR2 from the germline V gene are MNHNY and SVGAGI (reference sequence). V lost 2 bases and J 6 bases, leaving 11 bases between the germline ends.

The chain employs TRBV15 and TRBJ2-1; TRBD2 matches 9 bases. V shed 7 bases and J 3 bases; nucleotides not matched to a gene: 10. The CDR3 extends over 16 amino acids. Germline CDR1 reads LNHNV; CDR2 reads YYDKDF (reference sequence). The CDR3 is CATTAGGPGFYNEQFF. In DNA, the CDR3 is TGTGCCACCACGGCGGGAGGGCCCGGTTTCTACAATGAGCAGTTCTTC.

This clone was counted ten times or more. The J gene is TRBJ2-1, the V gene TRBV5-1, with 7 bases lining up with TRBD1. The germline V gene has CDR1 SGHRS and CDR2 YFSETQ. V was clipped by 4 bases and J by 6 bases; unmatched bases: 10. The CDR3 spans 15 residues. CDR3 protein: CASSPRTGGTNEQFF. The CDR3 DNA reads TGCGCCAGCAGCCCCCGGACAGGTGGTACCAATGAGCAGTTCTTC.

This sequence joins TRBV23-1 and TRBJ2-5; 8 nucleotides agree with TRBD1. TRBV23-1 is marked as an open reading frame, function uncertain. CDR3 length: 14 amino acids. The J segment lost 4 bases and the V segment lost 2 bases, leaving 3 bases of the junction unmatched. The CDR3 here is CASSQLQGAETQYF. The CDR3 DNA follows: TGCGCCAGCAGTCAACTTCAGGGGGCAGAGACCCAGTACTTC.

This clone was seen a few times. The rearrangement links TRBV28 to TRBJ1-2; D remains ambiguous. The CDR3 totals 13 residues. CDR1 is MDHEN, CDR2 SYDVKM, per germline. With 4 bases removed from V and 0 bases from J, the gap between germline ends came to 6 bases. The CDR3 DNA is TGTGCCAGCAGTTCAAGAGCTAACTATGGCTACACCTTC. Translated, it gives CASSSRANYGYTF.

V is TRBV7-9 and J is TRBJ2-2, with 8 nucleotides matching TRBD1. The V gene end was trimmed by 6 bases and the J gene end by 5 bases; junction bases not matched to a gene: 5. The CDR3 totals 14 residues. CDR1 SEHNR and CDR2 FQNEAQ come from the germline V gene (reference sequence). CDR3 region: CASRTRTGTGELFF. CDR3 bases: TGTGCCAGCAGGACTCGGACAGGGACCGGGGAGCTGTTTTTT.

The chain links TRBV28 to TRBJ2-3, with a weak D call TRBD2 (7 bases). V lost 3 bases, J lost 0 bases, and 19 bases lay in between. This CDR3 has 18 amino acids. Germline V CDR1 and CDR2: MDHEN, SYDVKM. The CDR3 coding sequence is TGTGCCAGCAGTTTCTCTTGGGGGCTAGCGGAGAGCACAGATACGCAGTATTTT. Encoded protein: CASSFSWGLAESTDTQYF.

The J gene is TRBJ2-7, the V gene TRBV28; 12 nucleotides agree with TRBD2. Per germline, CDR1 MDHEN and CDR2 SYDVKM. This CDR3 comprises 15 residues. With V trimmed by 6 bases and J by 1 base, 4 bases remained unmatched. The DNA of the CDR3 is TGTGCCAGCAGGATGACTAGCGGGAGATCCTACGAGCAGTACTTC. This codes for CASRMTSGRSYEQYF.

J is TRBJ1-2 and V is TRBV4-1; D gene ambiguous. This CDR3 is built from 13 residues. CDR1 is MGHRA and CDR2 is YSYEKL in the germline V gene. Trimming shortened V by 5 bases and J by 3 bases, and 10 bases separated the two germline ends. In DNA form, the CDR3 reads TGCGCCAGCAGCGGGCAGGCTGACTATGGCTACACCTTC. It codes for CASSGQADYGYTF.